These 3 T cell receptor beta chains were sequenced from one sample in a study of T cell clonotyping in hematopoietic cell transplantation (dated by TCRdb to the early 2020s). In the paper's terms, the time point label means: recipient sample about 28 days before transplant, after cytoreduction. Library preparation was by the immunoSEQ multiplex PCR assay. In its TCRdb copy, this immuneACCESS table keeps in-frame sequences only and misses some clones. Where compared with another copy, unresolved V genes explain less than half of these, and the others have no known cause. This sample lists tens of thousands of clones; roughly 84% were detected once. The ten top clones hold approximately 24% of the sample. Sequenced material: peripheral blood mononuclear cells, taken before stem cell transplant. The source is a woman aged 55-70 years with acute myeloid leukemia. Some clones in this sample may be carry-over from other donors' samples.

V and J are TRBV7-2 and TRBJ2-1; the match to TRBD2 covers 10 bases. The CDR3 sequence is 15 residues long. Looked up from germline, CDR1 is SGHTA and CDR2 is FQGNSA. Trimming at V came to 2 bases and at J to 8 bases, leaving 6 bases not matched to a gene. The CDR3: CASSLSSGSHDEQFF. CDR3 DNA sequence: TGTGCCAGCAGCTTATCTAGCGGGAGTCACGATGAGCAGTTCTTC.

This rearrangement joins TRBV27 to TRBJ1-2, with D perhaps TRBD1 (5 bases). CDR1 is MNHEY, CDR2 SMNVEV, per germline (reference sequence). This CDR3 has 14 residues. The V end lost 4 bases, the J end lost 8 bases, and 17 bases lay between the germline ends. In DNA form, the CDR3 reads TGTGCCAGCAGTTCGGTGGGTGGGGGTTTGGGCTACACCTTC. Its protein is CASSSVGGGLGYTF.

This clone has a handful of counts. The V call is TRBV6-4, the J call TRBJ2-1, with D tentatively TRBD2 (5 bases). Germline loops: CDR1 MRHNA, CDR2 SNTAGT. V was shortened by 0 bases and J by 0 bases, with 9 bases between the two germline ends. The CDR3 runs 16 residues. The chain's CDR3 is CASSDSFGVSYNEQFF. CDR3 sequence (DNA): TGTGCCAGCAGTGACTCCTTCGGGGTCTCCTACAATGAGCAGTTCTTC.